The 3 T cell receptor beta chains reported below all come from one sample, sequenced in a study of T cell responses to AZD1222 COVID-19 vaccine. Here immunoSEQ multiplex PCR was the method, and the copy in TCRdb shows in-frame clones only, minus some. The repertoire holds about 110,000 clones, more than 90% seen once, with around 2% in the top ten. Sequenced material: peripheral blood, taken on day 0 of AZD1222 vaccination. The receptor source for this set is an adult in good health.

This rearrangement joins TRBV28 to TRBJ1-1; TRBD1 matches 10 bases. This CDR3 region has 15 residues. Germline-derived CDR1 and CDR2 are MDHEN and SYDVKM. Trimming removed 6 bases from V and 3 bases from J; junction bases left unmatched: 7. The CDR3 nucleotides are TGTGCCAGCAGGATGACAGGGGGCGGAGACACTGAAGCTTTCTTT. Protein product: CASRMTGGGDTEAFF.

The V gene is TRBV30, the J gene TRBJ2-3, with D perhaps matching TRBD1 (6 bases). The CDR3 runs to 17 residues. V lost 1 base, J lost 0 bases, and 17 bases lay in between. CDR1 GTSNPN and CDR2 SVGIG come from the germline V gene (reference sequence). The CDR3 reads CAWSDLLAGASTDTQYF. The CDR3 nucleotides read TGTGCCTGGAGTGACCTCCTGGCAGGGGCTAGCACAGATACGCAGTATTTT.

CDR3: CASSGSGRGAGLQSYNEQFF. The CDR3 coding sequence is TGTGCCAGCAGCGGCTCTGGGCGTGGAGCGGGTCTTCAATCCTACAATGAGCAGTTCTTC. The V and J genes are TRBV28 and TRBJ2-1; D perhaps matches TRBD2 (6 bases). The CDR3 is made up of 20 amino acids. V was cut by 6 bases and J by 1 base, with 28 bases left in between. CDR1 is MDHEN, CDR2 SYDVKM, per germline. The whole variable domain, filled in from reference TRBV28 and TRBJ2-1, reads DVKVTQSSRYLVKRTGEKVFLECVQDMDHENMFWYRQDPGLGLRLIYFSYDVKMKEKGDIPEGYSVSREKKERFSLILESASTNQTSMYLCASSGSGRGAGLQSYNEQFFGPGTRLTVL.